The 19 T cell receptor beta chains given below trace back to one sample, sequenced in a study of cytomegalovirus exposure and HLA in healthy donors. The data were produced by immunoSEQ multiplex PCR, yet TCRdb's version contains in-frame clones alone and is incomplete. The profile shows about 200,000 clones, about 84% of them singletons. The sample was PBMCs. The source of these receptors is a woman aged 18-35 years in good health and CMV-seronegative.

Here the CDR3 reads CAWSVSVMSYGYTF. The DNA of the CDR3 is TGTGCCTGGAGTGTATCGGTCATGAGCTATGGCTACACCTTC. This rearrangement joins TRBV30 to TRBJ1-2; D is unresolved. Germline loops: CDR1 GTSNPN, CDR2 SVGIG (reference sequence). This CDR3 contains 14 residues. V was pared by 0 bases and J by 4 bases, with 12 bases between.

This clone was detected once. V gene TRBV6-1 combines with J gene TRBJ2-7, with 8 bases identical to TRBD1. This CDR3 comprises 13 residues. CDR1 MNHNS and CDR2 SASEGT come from the germline V gene. V lost 5 bases and J lost 2; bases outside the gene matches: 2. The CDR3 bases are TGTGCCAGCAGTAGACAGGGGCCCTACGAGCAGTACTTC. Amino acid sequence: CASSRQGPYEQYF.

The CDR3 loop is CASGLAYPLTDSYGYTF. In nucleotides, the CDR3 is TGTGCTAGTGGTTTGGCCTACCCCCTGACAGACAGCTATGGCTACACCTTC. The V gene is TRBV12-5, the J gene TRBJ1-2; maybe TRBD1 (5 bases). CDR3 length: 17 amino acids. Germline-derived CDR1 and CDR2 are LGHNT and FRNRAP. Trimming pared 1 base from V and 4 bases from J, leaving 19 bases between. Supplemented by reference TRBV12-5 and TRBJ1-2, the full variable domain reads DARVTQTPRHKVTEMGQEVTMRCQPILGHNTVFWYRQTMMQGLELLAYFRNRAPLDDSGMPKDRFSAEMPDATLATLKIQPSEPRDSAVYFCASGLAYPLTDSYGYTFGSGTRLTVV.

This chain joins TRBV5-4 and TRBJ1-6; D remains ambiguous. Germline V lookup: CDR1 SGHNT, CDR2 YYREEE (reference sequence). This CDR3 spans 12 amino acids. V was trimmed by 1 base and J by 10 bases, leaving 6 bases between them. The CDR3 spells CASSLYSSPLHF. The CDR3 nucleotides read TGTGCCAGCAGCTTGTACAGCTCACCCCTCCACTTT.

The chain is built from TRBV19 and TRBJ2-3, with D hard to call. Trimming stripped 3 bases from V and 2 bases from J, with 12 bases between. This CDR3 is built from 15 residues. Germline values: CDR1 LNHDA, CDR2 SQIVND (reference sequence). The CDR3 DNA reads as TGTGCCAGTAGTATCAGGCTGCAGCTCACAGATACGCAGTATTTT. Residues: CASSIRLQLTDTQYF. Together with reference TRBV19 and TRBJ2-3, the CDR3 gives the full variable domain: DGGITQSPKYLFRKEGQNVTLSCEQNLNHDAMYWYRQDPGQGLRLIYYSQIVNDFQKGDIAEGYSVSREKKESFPLTVTSAQKNPTAFYLCASSIRLQLTDTQYFGPGTRLTVL.

This chain links TRBV11-3 with TRBJ2-1; D gene unclear. The CDR3 covers 16 residues. Germline CDR1 is SGHNT and CDR2 is YENEEA. V lost 5 bases and J lost 5, with 19 bases in between. In DNA form, the CDR3 reads TGTGCCAGCAGCCCATCCTGGGCACTTTCGAACAATGAGCAGTTCTTC. Encoded protein: CASSPSWALSNNEQFF.

The chain carries TRBV10-2 and TRBJ2-7; 7 bases are a match to TRBD2. Germline V gene sequence: CDR1 WSHSY, CDR2 SAAADI. Losses at the gene ends were 5 bases for V and 7 bases for J; bases not matched to a gene: 17. The CDR3 length is 16 residues. The CDR3: CASSTSGGLAGGEQYF. CDR3 nucleotides: TGCGCCAGCAGTACCTCGGGAGGATTAGCTGGGGGGGAGCAGTACTTC.

The gene calls are TRBV29-1 and TRBJ2-2; D ambiguous. Trimming pared 7 bases from V and 1 base from J, leaving 13 bases between. Germline V gives CDR1 SQVTM, CDR2 ANQGSEA. This CDR3 has 14 residues. CDR3 DNA: TGCAGCGCGGCAAAGCCTAGGAACACCGGGGAGCTGTTTTTT. Protein product: CSAAKPRNTGELFF.

The V call is TRBV18, the J call TRBJ2-3, with D perhaps matching TRBD1 (6 bases). The V end lost 4 bases, the J end lost 2 bases, and 34 bases lay between the germline ends. This CDR3 region has 22 residues. Germline lookup yields CDR1 KGHSH and CDR2 LQKENI. CDR3 sequence reads: CASSLQTGQSRPGRMNTDTQYF. In DNA form, the CDR3 reads TGTGCCAGCTCACTACAAACGGGACAATCAAGACCGGGAAGGATGAACACAGATACGCAGTATTTT.

The V and J genes are TRBV27 and TRBJ1-2; no definite D call. Per the germline V gene, CDR1 is MNHEY and CDR2 is SMNVEV (reference sequence). This CDR3 is 15 amino acids long. V was clipped by 4 bases and J by 3 bases, with 15 bases between them. In DNA, the CDR3 is TGTGCCAGCAGTTCAACTTACGAGCCTTACTATGGCTACACCTTC. It translates to CASSSTYEPYYGYTF.

This sequence joins TRBV7-6 and TRBJ2-1, with TRBD2 matching 8 bases. This CDR3 is built from 16 residues. The V and J ends lost 2 bases and 7 bases, in that order; junction bases with no gene match: 10. Germline V gene data show CDR1 as SGHVS and CDR2 as FNYEAQ. The CDR3, as DNA: TGTGCCAGCAGCTTATTGGGCGGGGGGCCTCTGAATGAGCAGTTCTTC. This sequence encodes CASSLLGGGPLNEQFF.

The gene calls are TRBV15 and TRBJ1-6; TRBD1 matches at 7 bases. V was clipped by 5 bases and J by 4 bases; unmatched bases: 5. The CDR3 has 15 residues. CDR1 LNHNV and CDR2 YYDKDF come from the germline V gene (reference sequence). In DNA, the CDR3 is TGTGCCACCAGCGGGGGACAGCGATATAATTCACCCCTCCACTTT. Protein product: CATSGGQRYNSPLHF.

The chain carries TRBV5-1 and TRBJ1-5; D unresolved. From germline, CDR1 is SGHRS and CDR2 YFSETQ. The V and J ends lost 0 bases and 8 bases respectively, with 9 bases between them. The CDR3 has 13 amino acids. CDR3: CASSLGGFEPQHF. CDR3 sequence (DNA): TGCGCCAGCAGCTTGGGAGGTTTTGAGCCCCAGCATTTT.

This clone is a singleton in its sample. The chain recombines TRBV28 with TRBJ2-7; a possible D gene is TRBD2 (6 bases). The CDR3 runs 15 residues. The V and J ends lost 8 bases and 4 bases respectively, with 21 bases between them. Germline V gene lookup returns CDR1 MDHEN and CDR2 SYDVKM. CDR3 in DNA: TGTGCCAGCCGGTTAGATGCGGGGATTAGTTACGAGCAGTACTTC. It translates to CASRLDAGISYEQYF.

Regarding this clone: The CDR3 does not close with the conserved phenylalanine or tryptophan, likely indicating a read error. The limits of the CDR3 on the DNA are not certain, so only TCRdb's listed CDR3 is given. V is TRBV18 and J is TRBJ2-7; the DNA was not compared with TRBD1, the D call given in the table. Ends included, the CDR3 has 8 residues. Germline CDR1 and CDR2: KGHSH and LQKENI. Here the CDR3 reads CASSLGGS.

The CDR3 bases are TGTGCCAGCTCACCAGCGGCCCAAAGCGCGGACATTCAGTACTTC. Protein product: CASSPAAQSADIQYF. The chain carries TRBV18 and TRBJ2-4; D gene uncertain. Looked up from germline, CDR1 is KGHSH and CDR2 is LQKENI. Trimming cost V 2 bases and J 8 bases, with 16 bases left between them. This CDR3 has 15 residues.

The chain combines TRBV2 with TRBJ2-1, with unresolved D. The V end was cut by 4 bases, the J end by 7 bases, with 17 bases between. Germline loops: CDR1 SNHLY, CDR2 FYNNEI. The CDR3 runs 15 residues. CDR3 nucleotide sequence: TGTGCCAGCAGTGTAGGCGGCCCGAACGGGAATGAGCAGTTCTTC. Translated: CASSVGGPNGNEQFF. The complete variable domain, with remaining parts taken from reference TRBV2 and TRBJ2-1, reads EPEVTQTPSHQVTQMGQEVILRCVPISNHLYFYWYRQILGQKVEFLVSFYNNEISEKSEIFDDQFSVERPDGSNFTLKIRSTKLEDSAMYFCASSVGGPNGNEQFFGPGTRLTVL.

The V and J genes are TRBV27 and TRBJ2-5; 7 bases align to TRBD1. The germline V gene encodes CDR1 MNHEY and CDR2 SMNVEV (reference sequence). The length of the CDR3 is 18 residues. The V and J ends lost 5 bases and 2 bases, in that order; junction bases with no gene match: 17. The CDR3 region has the DNA TGTGCCAGCAGTCCCTACTCCACCACCGGGACAGAACAAGAGACCCAGTACTTC. Translation: CASSPYSTTGTEQETQYF.

The J gene is TRBJ1-1, the V gene TRBV6-6; unclear D gene. The ends were cut back, 5 bases at V and 2 bases at J, with 9 bases in the middle. CDR1 is MNHNY, CDR2 SVGAGI, per germline (reference sequence). The CDR3 runs to 13 residues. The CDR3 sequence is CASSPELNTEAFF. In DNA form, the CDR3 reads TGTGCCAGCAGTCCGGAGCTTAACACTGAAGCTTTCTTT.